This T cell receptor beta chain was sequenced for a study of beta chain features in type 1 diabetes. Investigators reverse transcribed all isolated RNA, so they sequenced expressed TCRB transcripts. Clones were sequenced by immunoSEQ multiplex PCR, and TCRdb holds only the in-frame ones, with some missing. The sample shows 120,000 to 150,000 clones, about 9.1% of them seen only once. This clone was counted between two and nine times. The CDR3 is 15 amino acids. CDR1 and CDR2 from the germline V gene are SGHAT and FQNNGV. The V segment lost 5 bases and the J segment 5 bases; nucleotides outside the gene matches: 6. Per donor, one heparinised blood draw averaged approximately 120 mL.

The chain carries TRBV11-2 and TRBJ1-6, with TRBD1 matching 7 bases. This clonotype was sampled from a woman aged 40 to 49 in good health. Material: central memory CD4+ T cells from blood. CDR3 in DNA: TGTGCCAGCAGCCCCCGGGACAGCCATAATTCACCCCTCCACTTT. This translates into CASSPRDSHNSPLHF.